This record covers a single T cell receptor (beta chain). Its matching antigen is unknown. The data were taken from a study of cytomegalovirus exposure and HLA in healthy donors. Study background: Around 190 million T cells yielded more than 90 million unique TCR beta sequences, as an earlier analysis found.

V was cut by 0 bases and J by 3 bases, with 15 bases left in between. This CDR3 is built from 16 residues. The V gene's germline CDR1 is LGHNA and CDR2 YSLEER. Amplification used 60 Vbeta primers and 13 Jbeta primers. The repertoire was sequenced with immunoSEQ multiplex PCR; TCRdb's copy has only in-frame clones and lacks some. The sample holds around 140,000 clones, approximately 82% seen once. Study-level results: In an earlier analysis, in several hundred donors, most V segments appeared productive either ~87% or ~30% of the time. When analyzed later, a missense DCLRE1C variant was found to be linked to TCR beta V- and J-gene trimming. The authors later found HLA-associated TCR beta chains more clonally expanded than equally common others.

Material for sequencing was PBMCs. The clonotype comes from a woman aged 55-69 years in good health and CMV-seropositive. The V and J genes are TRBV4-3 and TRBJ2-7, with a tentative D call TRBD2 (5 bases). DNA of the CDR3: TGCGCCAGCAGCCAAGATATCCAGGCGGCGGGCTACGAGCAGTACTTC. This translates into CASSQDIQAAGYEQYF.